Listed here are 27 T cell receptor beta chains from one sample, sequenced in a study of cytomegalovirus exposure and HLA in healthy donors. The PCR had 60 Vbeta and 13 Jbeta primers. This table comes from immunoSEQ multiplex PCR, and its TCRdb copy is limited to in-frame clones, with some not included. The sample lists approximately 190,000 clones; 84% were seen once. Sample: PBMCs. These receptors were obtained from a boy younger than 18 in good health and CMV-seronegative.

The V and J genes are TRBV7-6 and TRBJ2-7; TRBD2 matches 8 bases. This CDR3 spans 17 amino acids. From germline, CDR1 is SGHVS and CDR2 FNYEAQ. The V and J ends lost 1 base and 0 bases, in that order; junction bases with no gene match: 8. CDR3 DNA sequence: TGTGCCAGCAGCTTAGGGGCGGCTAGCGGGTCCTCCTACGAGCAGTACTTC. Protein product: CASSLGAASGSSYEQYF.

The chain carries TRBV5-1 and TRBJ1-3; unclear D gene. Germline V lookup: CDR1 SGHRS, CDR2 YFSETQ. The CDR3 is 14 residues long. The V gene lost 1 base and the J gene lost 3 bases, with 8 bases spanning the gap. As DNA, the CDR3 is TGCGCCAGCAGCTTGACCACTTTTGGAAACACCATATATTTT. It is translated as CASSLTTFGNTIYF.

This sequence joins TRBV10-1 and TRBJ1-1; D uncertain. The ends were cut back, 0 bases at V and 6 bases at J, with 11 bases in the middle. The CDR3 has 14 residues. Germline values: CDR1 WNHNN, CDR2 SYGVQD (reference sequence). The CDR3 sequence is CASSESLRGSEAFF. DNA of the CDR3: TGCGCCAGCAGTGAGTCATTGCGGGGATCTGAAGCTTTCTTT.

The chain combines TRBV2 with TRBJ2-7, with D perhaps matching TRBD2 (6 bases). V shed 7 bases and J shed 2 bases, with 9 bases lying between them. Germline V gene data show CDR1 as SNHLY and CDR2 as FYNNEI. The CDR3 covers 12 residues. Here the CDR3 reads CASIGGTYEQYF. The CDR3 DNA is TGTGCCAGCATAGGAGGGACCTACGAGCAGTACTTC.

This chain joins TRBV13 and TRBJ1-1; D is uncertain. Germline CDR1 is PRHDT and CDR2 is FYEKMQ (reference sequence). This CDR3 has 12 amino acids. The ends were cut back, 5 bases at V and 7 bases at J, with 11 bases in the middle. Written as DNA, the CDR3 is TGTGCCAGCAGCCCGGGGATTGGTGAAGCTTTCTTT. Protein sequence: CASSPGIGEAFF.

The genes are TRBV6-5 and TRBJ2-3, with a possible D match to TRBD2 (5 bases). There are 15 residues in the CDR3. CDR1 is MNHEY and CDR2 is SVGAGI in the germline V gene. V dropped 6 bases and J dropped 2 bases, with 15 bases sitting between them. CDR3 bases: TGTGCCAGCAGAAAAGGGCCGGAGGCCACAGATACGCAGTATTTT. Protein: CASRKGPEATDTQYF.

The chain has TRBV30 and TRBJ2-1, with TRBD2 matching over 11 bases. The CDR3 totals 15 residues. From germline, CDR1 is GTSNPN and CDR2 SVGIG (reference sequence). V shed 2 bases and J 14 bases; nucleotides not matched to a gene: 14. The CDR3 DNA sequence: TGTGCCTGGAGTTTAAAGACTAGCGGGACCCAAAAGGAGTTCTTC. Translation: CAWSLKTSGTQKEFF.

The V and J genes are TRBV27 and TRBJ2-3, with D uncertain. Trimming pared 6 bases from V and 0 bases from J, leaving 10 bases between. Germline assignment: CDR1 MNHEY and CDR2 SMNVEV (reference sequence). CDR3 length: 14 residues. CDR3 loop: CASSHLESTDTQYF. For the CDR3, the DNA is TGTGCCAGCAGCCATCTAGAGAGCACAGATACGCAGTATTTT.

CDR3 coding DNA: TGTGCCAGCAGCTTAGTGGCGGGAGCGGGATTGCATGAGCAGTTCTTC. Protein: CASSLVAGAGLHEQFF. The genes are TRBV7-3 and TRBJ2-1, with 7 bases fitting TRBD2. Trimming cost V 2 bases and J 8 bases; bases outside gene matches: 12. Germline V gene lookup returns CDR1 SGHTA and CDR2 FQGTGA. The CDR3 spans 16 residues.

Only one count was recorded for this clone. The rearrangement links TRBV7-9 to TRBJ1-6, with 7 bases matching TRBD1. This CDR3 spans 16 amino acids. Germline CDR1 SEHNR, CDR2 FQNEAQ (reference sequence). V lost 5 bases and J lost 1; bases outside the gene matches: 5. The CDR3 DNA reads as TGTGCCAGCAGCCCCCAGGGGGTATCCTATAATTCACCCCTCCACTTT. Translated: CASSPQGVSYNSPLHF. Based on the CDR3 plus reference TRBV7-9 and TRBJ1-6, the full variable domain is DTGVSQNPRHKITKRGQNVTFRCDPISEHNRLYWYRQTLGQGPEFLTYFQNEAQLEKSRLLSDRFSAERPKGSFSTLEIQRTEQGDSAMYLCASSPQGVSYNSPLHFGNGTRLTVT.

The gene calls are TRBV25-1 and TRBJ2-1, with 12 nucleotides matching TRBD2. The CDR3 runs 16 residues. Unmatched junction bases numbered 4, after V lost 0 bases and J lost 7 bases. Germline V gives CDR1 MGHDK, CDR2 SYGVNS. DNA of the CDR3: TGTGCCAGCAGTGAATACCTAGCGGGAGGGCCTAATGAGCAGTTCTTC. Its protein product is CASSEYLAGGPNEQFF.

The gene calls are TRBV5-4 and TRBJ2-1; weak D call: TRBD1 (6 bases). With 3 bases removed from V and 0 bases from J, the gap between germline ends came to 13 bases. Germline CDR1 and CDR2: SGHNT and YYREEE (reference sequence). The CDR3 sequence is 16 residues long. The CDR3 region has the DNA TGTGCCAGCAGCTCTACTAAGGACAGCTCCTACAATGAGCAGTTCTTC. Translated, it gives CASSSTKDSSYNEQFF.

The chain joins TRBV27 to TRBJ2-7; tentatively, D is TRBD2 (5 bases). V lost 7 bases to trimming and J lost 12 bases, with 16 bases between them. Germline CDR1 is MNHEY and CDR2 is SMNVEV (reference sequence). The CDR3 runs 11 residues. The CDR3 is CASTSTSGSYF. The CDR3 nucleotides read TGTGCCAGCACTTCTACGTCGGGGTCGTACTTC.

The chain is built from TRBV19 and TRBJ2-7; 7 bases line up with TRBD1. Germline V gene data show CDR1 as LNHDA and CDR2 as SQIVND (reference sequence). The CDR3 length is 13 residues. V lost 4 bases, J lost 4 bases, and 4 bases stayed unmatched. The CDR3 DNA reads as TGTGCCAGTAGTACCCGGACAGGATACGAGCAGTACTTC. Translation gives CASSTRTGYEQYF. The full variable domain, completed using reference TRBV19 and TRBJ2-7, is DGGITQSPKYLFRKEGQNVTLSCEQNLNHDAMYWYRQDPGQGLRLIYYSQIVNDFQKGDIAEGYSVSREKKESFPLTVTSAQKNPTAFYLCASSTRTGYEQYFGPGTRLTVT.

This clone has only one observation. The rearrangement links TRBV6-4 to TRBJ1-1; maybe TRBD1 (5 bases). The germline V and J ends were trimmed by 5 bases and 1 base, with 8 bases remaining between them. Germline-derived CDR1 and CDR2 are MRHNA and SNTAGT. The CDR3 spans 13 residues. The CDR3 region is CASSLDRNTEAFF. The CDR3 nucleotides read TGTGCCAGCAGTCTCGACAGGAACACTGAAGCTTTCTTT.

There are a few counts of this clone. The chain employs TRBV10-1 and TRBJ1-2; 10 bases align to TRBD1. V lost 5 bases to trimming and J lost 8 bases; unmatched junction nucleotides: 8. The CDR3 runs to 14 residues. Germline assignment: CDR1 WNHNN and CDR2 SYGVQD (reference sequence). For the CDR3, the DNA is TGCGCCAGCAGTCTCACCCGGGACAGGGGAGGCTACACCTTC. This translates into CASSLTRDRGGYTF.

This chain joins TRBV7-2 and TRBJ1-1, with TRBD1 identical over 7 bases. With 5 bases clipped from V and 2 bases from J, the junction kept 5 bases outside the gene matches. The length of the CDR3 is 14 residues. CDR1 and CDR2 (germline): SGHTA, FQGNSA. CDR3 sequence (DNA): TGTGCCAGCAGCCAATGGGACAGTAACACTGAAGCTTTCTTT. This codes for CASSQWDSNTEAFF.

The chain uses TRBV9 and TRBJ2-1; D is unresolved. Deletions cut 4 bases from V and 4 bases from J, with 15 bases between. The CDR3 loop spans 15 amino acids. Germline CDR1 is SGDLS and CDR2 is YYNGEE. This CDR3 reads CASSPSSRGYNEQFF. CDR3 nucleotides: TGTGCCAGCAGCCCCAGCTCCCGCGGATACAATGAGCAGTTCTTC.

In DNA, the CDR3 is TGCGCCAGCATACCTGGACTAGCGGGAGGGCATCCCTACAATGAGCAGTTCTTC. It yields the protein CASIPGLAGGHPYNEQFF. The chain links TRBV5-1 to TRBJ2-1; 15 positions match TRBD2. V lost 6 bases and J lost 2; bases outside the gene matches: 9. This CDR3 region has 18 residues. From germline, CDR1 is SGHRS and CDR2 YFSETQ.

The chain combines TRBV11-3 with TRBJ2-2; D is undetermined. The V end lost 2 bases, the J end lost 1 base, and 2 bases lay between the germline ends. Germline V gene lookup returns CDR1 SGHNT and CDR2 YENEEA. The CDR3 sequence is 13 residues long. The CDR3 sequence is CASSLQNTGELFF. The CDR3 DNA reads TGTGCCAGCAGCTTACAGAACACCGGGGAGCTGTTTTTT.

V usage is TRBV2 and J usage is TRBJ2-7, with TRBD2 matching 7 bases. In germline, CDR1 is SNHLY, CDR2 FYNNEI. This CDR3 spans 13 amino acids. V trimming: 10 bases; J trimming: 7 bases; junction bases outside the gene matches: 13. Here the CDR3 reads CATLRAGLREQYF. The CDR3, as DNA: TGTGCCACTCTAAGAGCGGGGTTGAGGGAGCAGTACTTC.

The chain recombines TRBV7-2 with TRBJ1-5; TRBD1 agrees at 8 bases. The CDR3 length is 14 residues. Germline trimming cut 5 bases from V and 6 bases from J; bases unmatched to any gene: 6. CDR1 is SGHTA and CDR2 is FQGNSA in the germline V gene. The CDR3 region is CASSTGTGIQPQHF. For the CDR3, the DNA is TGTGCCAGCAGCACAGGGACAGGCATTCAGCCCCAGCATTTT.

CDR3 nucleotides: TGTGCCAGCAGTCCCCTAGGGGGTTCCTACGAGCAGTACTTC. This sequence encodes CASSPLGGSYEQYF. The chain recombines TRBV7-3 with TRBJ2-7, with D possibly being TRBD1 (6 bases). Deletions cut 6 bases from V and 1 base from J, with 13 bases between. The CDR3 covers 14 residues. The germline CDR1 and CDR2 sequences are SGHTA and FQGTGA.

This chain joins TRBV7-8 and TRBJ2-1; 7 positions agree with TRBD2. Per the germline V gene, CDR1 is SGHVS and CDR2 is FQNEAQ. The CDR3 is 16 amino acids. V was clipped by 5 bases and J by 4 bases; unmatched bases: 11. CDR3 amino acids: CASSARGLTRYNEQFF. The CDR3 nucleotides read TGTGCCAGCAGCGCACGGGGACTAACCAGATACAATGAGCAGTTCTTC.

This chain joins TRBV30 and TRBJ1-2; a possible D gene is TRBD1 (5 bases). The germline CDR1 and CDR2 sequences are GTSNPN and SVGIG (reference sequence). V was pared by 0 bases and J by 8 bases, with 13 bases between. The CDR3 totals 13 residues. The CDR3 nucleotides read TGTGCCTGGAGTGTAGGCAGGGCGGACGGCTACACCTTC. Translation gives CAWSVGRADGYTF.

The chain employs TRBV5-1 and TRBJ1-1; maybe TRBD1 (5 bases). With 0 bases removed from V and 1 base from J, the gap between germline ends came to 7 bases. The CDR3 runs to 14 residues. CDR1 SGHRS and CDR2 YFSETQ come from the germline V gene. CDR3 coding DNA: TGCGCCAGCAGCTTGGCCGGGGGGAACACTGAAGCTTTCTTT. It encodes CASSLAGGNTEAFF.

J is TRBJ1-2 and V is TRBV28; 7 positions agree with TRBD1. J was trimmed by 5 bases and V by 6 bases; bases with no gene match: 6. Per germline, CDR1 MDHEN and CDR2 SYDVKM. This CDR3 is built from 13 residues. The CDR3 region has the DNA TGTGCCAGCAGATCCGGGACAGTGTATGGCTACACCTTC. It translates to CASRSGTVYGYTF.